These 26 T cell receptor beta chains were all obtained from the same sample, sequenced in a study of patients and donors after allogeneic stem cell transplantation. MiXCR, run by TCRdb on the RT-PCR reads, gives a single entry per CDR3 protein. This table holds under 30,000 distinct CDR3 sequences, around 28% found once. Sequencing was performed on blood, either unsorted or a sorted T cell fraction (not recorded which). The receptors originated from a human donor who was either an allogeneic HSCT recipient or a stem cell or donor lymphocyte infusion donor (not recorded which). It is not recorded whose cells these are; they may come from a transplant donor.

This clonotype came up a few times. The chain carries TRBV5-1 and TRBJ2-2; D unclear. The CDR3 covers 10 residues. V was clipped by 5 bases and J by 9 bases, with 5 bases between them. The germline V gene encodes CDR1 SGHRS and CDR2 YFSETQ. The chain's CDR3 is CASRWWELFF. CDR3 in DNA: TGCGCCAGCAGGTGGTGGGAGCTGTTTTTT.

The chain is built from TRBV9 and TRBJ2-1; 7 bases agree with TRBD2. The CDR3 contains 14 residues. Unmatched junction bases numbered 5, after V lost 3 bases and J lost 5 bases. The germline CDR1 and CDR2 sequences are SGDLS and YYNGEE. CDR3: CASSGGLQNNEQFF. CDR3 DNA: TGTGCCAGCAGCGGGGGACTACAAAACAATGAGCAGTTCTTC.

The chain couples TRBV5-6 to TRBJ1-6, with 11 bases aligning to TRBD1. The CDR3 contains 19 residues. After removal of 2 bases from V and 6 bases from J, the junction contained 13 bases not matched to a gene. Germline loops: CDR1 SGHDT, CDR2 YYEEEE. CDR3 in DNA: TGTGCCAGCAGCTTCTGGACAGGGGGCGTAGGACCGCTTAATTCACCCCTCCACTTT. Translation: CASSFWTGGVGPLNSPLHF.

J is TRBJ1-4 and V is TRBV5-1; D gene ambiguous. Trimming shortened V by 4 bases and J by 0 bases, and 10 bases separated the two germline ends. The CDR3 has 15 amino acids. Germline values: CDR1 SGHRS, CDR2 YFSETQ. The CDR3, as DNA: TGCGCCAGCAGCGCAACAACGGCAACTAATGAAAAACTGTTTTTT. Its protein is CASSATTATNEKLFF. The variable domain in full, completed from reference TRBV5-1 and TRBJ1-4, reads KAGVTQTPRYLIKTRGQQVTLSCSPISGHRSVSWYQQTPGQGLQFLFEYFSETQRNKGNFPGRFSGRQFSNSRSEMNVSTLELGDSALYLCASSATTATNEKLFFGSGTQLSVL.

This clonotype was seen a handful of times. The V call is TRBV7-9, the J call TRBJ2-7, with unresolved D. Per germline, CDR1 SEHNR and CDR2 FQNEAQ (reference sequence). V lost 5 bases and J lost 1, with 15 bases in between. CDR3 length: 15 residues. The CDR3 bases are TGTGCCAGCAGCACCGGGCCTCCAGAGTCCTACGAGCAGTACTTC. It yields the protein CASSTGPPESYEQYF.

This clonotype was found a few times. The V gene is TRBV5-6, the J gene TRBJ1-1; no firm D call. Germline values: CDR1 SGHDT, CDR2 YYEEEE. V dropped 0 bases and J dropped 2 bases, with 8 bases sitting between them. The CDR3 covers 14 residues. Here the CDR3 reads CASSLVQTNTEAFF. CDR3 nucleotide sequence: TGTGCCAGCAGCTTGGTTCAGACCAACACTGAAGCTTTCTTT.

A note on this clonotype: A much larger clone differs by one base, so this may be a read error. CDR3 coding DNA: TGTGCCAGCAGTGCCTGGGGGCCCAAGGAAGAAAAACCGTTTTTT. Translating gives CASSAWGPKEEKPFF. The chain has TRBV28 and TRBJ1-4, with D possibly being TRBD1 (6 bases). Germline CDR1 reads MDHEN; CDR2 reads SYDVKM. The CDR3 contains 15 residues.

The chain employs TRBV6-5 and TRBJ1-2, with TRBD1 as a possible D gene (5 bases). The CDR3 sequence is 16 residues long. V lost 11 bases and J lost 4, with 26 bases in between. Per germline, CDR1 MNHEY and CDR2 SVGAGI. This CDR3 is CAVGVHRIPISYGYTF. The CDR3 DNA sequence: TGTGCCGTCGGGGTACACAGGATCCCGATTTCCTATGGCTACACCTTC.

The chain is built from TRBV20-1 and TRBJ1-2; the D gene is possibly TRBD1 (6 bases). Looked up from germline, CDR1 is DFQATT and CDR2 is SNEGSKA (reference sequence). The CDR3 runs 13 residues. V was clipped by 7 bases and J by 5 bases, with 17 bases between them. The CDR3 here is CSGLSGHLYGYTF. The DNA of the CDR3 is TGCAGTGGCCTTTCGGGACACCTTTATGGCTACACCTTC.

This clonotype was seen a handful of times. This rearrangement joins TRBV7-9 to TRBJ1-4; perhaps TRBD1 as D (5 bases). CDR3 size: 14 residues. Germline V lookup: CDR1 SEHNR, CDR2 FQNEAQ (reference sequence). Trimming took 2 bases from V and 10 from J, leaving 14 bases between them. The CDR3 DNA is TGTGCCAGCAGCTTAACAGGCGTGAGGGGAAAACTGTTTTTT. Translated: CASSLTGVRGKLFF. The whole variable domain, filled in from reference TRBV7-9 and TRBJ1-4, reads DTGVSQNPRHKITKRGQNVTFRCDPISEHNRLYWYRQTLGQGPEFLTYFQNEAQLEKSRLLSDRFSAERPKGSFSTLEIQRTEQGDSAMYLCASSLTGVRGKLFFGSGTQLSVL.

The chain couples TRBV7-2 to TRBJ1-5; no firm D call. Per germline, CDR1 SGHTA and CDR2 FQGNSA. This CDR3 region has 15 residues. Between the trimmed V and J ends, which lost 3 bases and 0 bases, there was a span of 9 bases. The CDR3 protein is CASSFRSYSNQPQHF. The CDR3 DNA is TGTGCCAGCAGCTTTCGGTCTTATAGCAATCAGCCCCAGCATTTT. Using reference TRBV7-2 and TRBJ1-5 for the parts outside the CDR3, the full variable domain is GAGVSQSPSNKVTEKGKDVELRCDPISGHTALYWYRQSLGQGLEFLIYFQGNSAPDKSGLPSDRFSAERTGGSVSTLTIQRTQQEDSAVYLCASSFRSYSNQPQHFGDGTRLSIL.

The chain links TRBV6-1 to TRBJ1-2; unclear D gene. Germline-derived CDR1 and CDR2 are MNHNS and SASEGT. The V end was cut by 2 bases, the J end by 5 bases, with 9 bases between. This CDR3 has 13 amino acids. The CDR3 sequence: CASSETTGYGYTF. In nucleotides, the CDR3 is TGTGCCAGCAGTGAAACAACGGGATATGGCTACACCTTC.

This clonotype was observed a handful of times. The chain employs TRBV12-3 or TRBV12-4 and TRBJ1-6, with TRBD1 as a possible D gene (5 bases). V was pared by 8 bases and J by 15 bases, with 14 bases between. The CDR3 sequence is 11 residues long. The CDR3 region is CASQGNGHLHF. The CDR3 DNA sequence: TGTGCCAGCCAGGGTAACGGTCACCTCCACTTT.

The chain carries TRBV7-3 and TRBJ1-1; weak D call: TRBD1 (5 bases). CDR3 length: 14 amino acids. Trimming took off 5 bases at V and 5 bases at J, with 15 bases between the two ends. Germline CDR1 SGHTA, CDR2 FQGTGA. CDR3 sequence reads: CASSITGRRTEAFF. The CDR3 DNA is TGTGCCAGCAGCATCACAGGAAGGCGAACTGAAGCTTTCTTT.

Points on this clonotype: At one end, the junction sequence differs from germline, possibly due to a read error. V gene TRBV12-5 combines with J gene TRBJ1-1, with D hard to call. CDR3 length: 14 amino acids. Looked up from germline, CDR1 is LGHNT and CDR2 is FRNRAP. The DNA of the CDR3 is TGTGCTAGTGGTTTAAATGGCCAGATCACTGAAGCTTCCTTT. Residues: CASGLNGQITEASF. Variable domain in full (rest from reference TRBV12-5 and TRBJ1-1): DARVTQTPRHKVTEMGQEVTMRCQPILGHNTVFWYRQTMMQGLELLAYFRNRAPLDDSGMPKDRFSAEMPDATLATLKIQPSEPRDSAVYFCASGLNGQITEASFGQGTRLTVV.

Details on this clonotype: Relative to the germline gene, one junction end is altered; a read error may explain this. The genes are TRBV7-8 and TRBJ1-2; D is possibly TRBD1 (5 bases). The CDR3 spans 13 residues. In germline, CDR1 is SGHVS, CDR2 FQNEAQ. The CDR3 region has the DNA TGTGCCAGCAGCCTGCAGGGAGAAGGCGGCTGCACCTTC. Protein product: CASSLQGEGGCTF.

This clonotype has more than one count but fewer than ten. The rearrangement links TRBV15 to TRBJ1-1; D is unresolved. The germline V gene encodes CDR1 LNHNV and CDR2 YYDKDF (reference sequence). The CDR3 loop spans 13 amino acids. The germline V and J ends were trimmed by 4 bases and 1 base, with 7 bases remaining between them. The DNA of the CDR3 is TGTGCCACCAGCATGGGCCCGAACACTGAAGCTTTCTTT. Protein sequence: CATSMGPNTEAFF.

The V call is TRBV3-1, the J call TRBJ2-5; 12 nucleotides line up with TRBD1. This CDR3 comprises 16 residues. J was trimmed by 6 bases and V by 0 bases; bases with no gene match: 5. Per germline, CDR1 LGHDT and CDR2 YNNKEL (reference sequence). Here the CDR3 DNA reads TGTGCCAGCAGCCAAGATGGGACAGGGGGCAGAAAGACCCAGTACTTC. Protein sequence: CASSQDGTGGRKTQYF.

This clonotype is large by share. This chain's CDR3 is CSVENRSWGLNTEAFF. CDR3 sequence (DNA): TGCAGCGTTGAAAATCGATCCTGGGGGCTGAACACTGAAGCTTTCTTT. The chain combines TRBV29-1 with TRBJ1-1; D might be TRBD1 (6 bases). CDR3 length: 16 residues. V was trimmed by 2 bases and J by 0 bases, leaving 16 bases between them. Looked up from germline, CDR1 is SQVTM and CDR2 is ANQGSEA.

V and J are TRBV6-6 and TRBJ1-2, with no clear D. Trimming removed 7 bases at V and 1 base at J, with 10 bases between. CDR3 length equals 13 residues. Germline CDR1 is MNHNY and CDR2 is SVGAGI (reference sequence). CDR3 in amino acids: CASIGRVNYGYTF. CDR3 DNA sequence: TGTGCCAGCATAGGGAGGGTTAACTATGGCTACACCTTC.

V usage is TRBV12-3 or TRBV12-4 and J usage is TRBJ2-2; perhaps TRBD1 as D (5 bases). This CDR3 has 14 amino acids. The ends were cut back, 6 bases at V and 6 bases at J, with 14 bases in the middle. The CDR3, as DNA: TGTGCCAGCAGCCCAAGACCCAGGGCCGGGGAGCTGTTTTTT. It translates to CASSPRPRAGELFF.

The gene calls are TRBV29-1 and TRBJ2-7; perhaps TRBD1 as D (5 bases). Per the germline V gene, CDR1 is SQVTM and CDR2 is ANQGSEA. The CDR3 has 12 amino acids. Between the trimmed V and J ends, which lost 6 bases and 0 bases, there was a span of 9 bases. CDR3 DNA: TGCAGCGTCGCAGGGATCTCCTACGAGCAGTACTTC. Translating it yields CSVAGISYEQYF.

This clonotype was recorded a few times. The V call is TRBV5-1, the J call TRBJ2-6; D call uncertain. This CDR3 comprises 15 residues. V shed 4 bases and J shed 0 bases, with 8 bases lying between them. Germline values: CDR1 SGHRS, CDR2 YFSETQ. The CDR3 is CASSLQSSGANVLTF. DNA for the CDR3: TGCGCCAGCAGCCTGCAGAGCTCTGGGGCCAACGTCCTGACTTTC. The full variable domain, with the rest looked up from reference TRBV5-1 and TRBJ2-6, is KAGVTQTPRYLIKTRGQQVTLSCSPISGHRSVSWYQQTPGQGLQFLFEYFSETQRNKGNFPGRFSGRQFSNSRSEMNVSTLELGDSALYLCASSLQSSGANVLTFGAGSRLTVL.

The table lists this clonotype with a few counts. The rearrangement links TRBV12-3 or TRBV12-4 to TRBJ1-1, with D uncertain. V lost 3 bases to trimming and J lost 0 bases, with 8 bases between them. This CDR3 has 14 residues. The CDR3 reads CASSFGSMNTEAFF. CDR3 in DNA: TGTGCCAGCAGTTTTGGGTCAATGAACACTGAAGCTTTCTTT.

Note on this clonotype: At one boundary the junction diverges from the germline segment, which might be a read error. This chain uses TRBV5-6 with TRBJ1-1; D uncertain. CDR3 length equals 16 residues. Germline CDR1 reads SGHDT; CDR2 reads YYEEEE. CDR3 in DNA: TGTGCCAGCAGCCCAGCCATAAGGGTGAAGAACATTGAAGCTTTCTTT. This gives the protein CASSPAIRVKNIEAFF.

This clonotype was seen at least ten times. The CDR3 DNA is TGTGCCAGCAGCCGAGGAGATTCGGGCTATGGCTACACCTTC. Its protein is CASSRGDSGYGYTF. This rearrangement joins TRBV12-3 or TRBV12-4 to TRBJ1-2; no reliable D call. The V and J ends lost 6 bases and 4 bases respectively, with 15 bases between them. This CDR3 is built from 14 residues.